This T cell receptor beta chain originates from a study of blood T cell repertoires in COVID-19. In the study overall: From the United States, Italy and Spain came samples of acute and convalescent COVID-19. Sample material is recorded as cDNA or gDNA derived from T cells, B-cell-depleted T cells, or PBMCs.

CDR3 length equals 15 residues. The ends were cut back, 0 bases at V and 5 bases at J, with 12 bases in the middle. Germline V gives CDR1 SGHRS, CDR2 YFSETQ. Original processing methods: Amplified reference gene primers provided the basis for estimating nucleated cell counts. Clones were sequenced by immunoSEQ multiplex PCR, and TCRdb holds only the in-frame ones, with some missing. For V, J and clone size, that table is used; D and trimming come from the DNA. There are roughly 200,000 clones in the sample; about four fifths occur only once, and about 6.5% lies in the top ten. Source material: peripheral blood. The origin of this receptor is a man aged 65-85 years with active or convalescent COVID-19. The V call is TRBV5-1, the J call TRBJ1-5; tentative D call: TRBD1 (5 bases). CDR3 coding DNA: TGCGCCAGCAGCTTGGTCGGGGGGTCCGATCAGCCCCAGCATTTT. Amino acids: CASSLVGGSDQPQHF.